These T cell receptor beta chains were read from a single sample in a study of shared T cell receptors in the human thymus. Repertoires were generated with immunoSEQ multiplex PCR, while TCRdb's copy carries only in-frame clones and drops some. Counted here are roughly 560,000 clones, 75% to 85% occurring once; the ten biggest clones make up around 0.012%. The same specimen was also included in a second study, on human thymus T cells.

The sequencing input was thymocytes. The source is a boy under three years old with a congenital heart defect. CDR3s include the opening cysteine and the closing phenylalanine or tryptophan. The D gene is left open where the match is weak. Some rows mark clone size as missing; the rest say once, few, many or name a class of expanded clone.

size: -; D: -; J: TRBJ1-5; V: TRBV6-1; CDR3: CATTKLHNNQPQHF; DNA: TGTGCCACAACCAAGTTACACAACAATCAGCCCCAGCATTTT
size: -; D: TRBD1; J: TRBJ2-7; V: TRBV7-2; CDR3: CASSNRDRGFEQYF; DNA: TGTGCCAGCAGCAATCGGGACAGGGGGTTCGAGCAGTACTTC
size: -; D: TRBD1; J: TRBJ2-7; V: TRBV7-9; CDR3: CASSGDSTYEQYF; DNA: TGTGCCAGCAGCGGGGACAGCACCTACGAGCAGTACTTC
size: -; D: -; J: TRBJ2-3; V: TRBV18; CDR3: CASSPPSISARGDTQYF; DNA: TGTGCCAGCTCACCACCCTCGATTAGCGCCCGCGGGGATACGCAGTATTTT
size: -; D: -; J: TRBJ2-3; V: TRBV5-6; CDR3: CASSGTGVDGTDTQYF; DNA: TGTGCCAGCAGCGGGACGGGGGTAGATGGGACAGATACGCAGTATTTT
size: -; D: -; J: TRBJ2-1; V: TRBV6-7; CDR3: CASPWGVMKQFF; DNA: TGTGCCAGCCCGTGGGGGGTAATGAAGCAGTTCTTC
size: -; D: -; J: TRBJ2-3; V: TRBV1; CDR3: CTSSHPQKRMGGADTQYF; DNA: TGCACCAGCAGCCATCCCCAAAAGCGGATGGGGGGAGCAGATACGCAGTATTTT
size: -; D: -; J: TRBJ2-5; V: TRBV7-9; CDR3: CASSLSSWREETQYF; DNA: TGTGCCAGCAGCCTATCTAGCTGGAGGGAAGAGACCCAGTACTTC
size: few; D: -; J: TRBJ2-5; V: TRBV9; CDR3: CASSVQGQGRETQYF; DNA: TGTGCCAGCAGCGTTCAAGGGCAAGGGAGAGAGACCCAGTACTTC
size: -; D: TRBD1; J: TRBJ2-5; V: TRBV6-1; CDR3: CATTGQGQETQYF; DNA: TGTGCCACCACGGGACAGGGGCAAGAGACCCAGTACTTC
size: once; D: -; J: TRBJ1-2; V: TRBV10-3; CDR3: CAARPGHRTGYTF; DNA: TGTGCCGCTCGACCGGGACATAGGACCGGCTACACCTTC
size: -; D: -; J: TRBJ1-2; V: TRBV12-5; CDR3: CASGSHRDGYTF; DNA: TGTGCTAGTGGTTCCCACAGGGACGGCTACACCTTC
size: -; D: TRBD1; J: TRBJ1-5; V: TRBV15; CDR3: CATSRDEGAGQPQHF; DNA: TGTGCCACCAGCAGAGATGAGGGGGCAGGGCAGCCCCAGCATTTT
size: -; D: TRBD2; J: TRBJ2-1; V: TRBV29-1; CDR3: CSAPMRLAGGQFF; DNA: TGCAGCGCCCCGATGCGGCTAGCGGGGGGGCAGTTCTTC
size: -; D: -; J: TRBJ1-1; V: TRBV27; CDR3: CASSLEGDTEAFF; DNA: TGTGCCAGCAGTTTGGAGGGCGACACTGAAGCTTTCTTT
size: -; D: -; J: TRBJ2-1; V: TRBV7-7; CDR3: CASRRIGLHNEQFF; DNA: TGTGCCAGCAGACGAATCGGACTGCACAATGAGCAGTTCTTC
size: once; D: TRBD2; J: TRBJ2-1; V: TRBV13; CDR3: CASSPTRSSGKYNEQFF; DNA: TGTGCCAGCAGCCCGACCCGGTCCAGCGGGAAATACAATGAGCAGTTCTTC
size: -; D: TRBD1; J: TRBJ1-1; V: TRBV29-1; CDR3: CSAGVQGMSTEAFF; DNA: TGCAGCGCCGGGGTACAGGGGATGAGCACTGAAGCTTTCTTT
size: -; D: -; J: TRBJ2-7; V: TRBV21-1; CDR3: CASIPDWAGRDSLPQQYF; DNA: TGTGCCAGCATTCCCGATTGGGCAGGGCGGGACAGCCTCCCCCAGCAGTACTTC
size: -; D: -; J: TRBJ2-5; V: TRBV27; CDR3: CASSPRQVRGKETQYF; DNA: TGTGCCAGCAGTCCGAGACAGGTTAGGGGGAAAGAGACCCAGTACTTC
size: -; D: -; J: TRBJ2-3; V: TRBV11-2; CDR3: CASSLRLGEVTDTQYF; DNA: TGTGCCAGCAGCCTCCGACTAGGGGAGGTCACAGATACGCAGTATTTT
size: -; D: TRBD2; J: TRBJ2-2; V: TRBV11-3; CDR3: CASSHFIAGGTGELFF; DNA: TGTGCCAGCAGCCACTTTATAGCGGGAGGAACCGGGGAGCTGTTTTTT
size: -; D: -; J: TRBJ1-1; V: TRBV20-1; CDR3: CSWGAEAFF; DNA: TGCAGCTGGGGGGCTGAAGCTTTCTTT
size: -; D: -; J: TRBJ2-2; V: TRBV29-1; CDR3: CSAGGPGSTGELFF; DNA: TGCAGCGCAGGAGGGCCCGGTTCCACCGGGGAGCTGTTTTTT
size: few; D: -; J: TRBJ2-7; V: TRBV14; CDR3: CASSQDRTSIGNEQYF; DNA: TGTGCCAGCAGCCAAGATCGAACTTCTATCGGGAACGAGCAGTACTTC
size: -; D: -; J: TRBJ1-4; V: TRBV30; CDR3: CAWSREAKAEKLFF; DNA: TGTGCCTGGAGTCGAGAGGCAAAGGCGGAAAAGCTGTTTTTT
size: -; D: -; J: TRBJ2-2; V: TRBV7-3; CDR3: CASSRQNQRGELFF; DNA: TGTGCCAGCAGCCGCCAAAACCAGCGGGGGGAGCTGTTTTTT
size: few; D: -; J: TRBJ2-3; V: TRBV4-3; CDR3: CASSQYAGLSTDTQYF; DNA: TGCGCCAGCAGCCAATATGCGGGACTCTCAACAGATACGCAGTATTTT
size: -; D: TRBD2; J: TRBJ2-7; V: TRBV4-2; CDR3: CASSPGLASFSYEQYF; DNA: TGTGCCAGCAGCCCAGGACTAGCTTCCTTCTCCTACGAGCAGTACTTC
size: once; D: -; J: TRBJ2-6; V: TRBV12-5; CDR3: CASGLDRTFPGANVLTF; DNA: TGTGCTAGTGGTTTGGACAGAACCTTTCCTGGGGCCAACGTCCTGACTTTC
size: once; D: TRBD2; J: TRBJ2-3; V: TRBV29-1; CDR3: CSVVTLAGGPDTQYF; DNA: TGCAGCGTTGTGACCTTAGCGGGAGGTCCAGATACGCAGTATTTT
size: -; D: -; J: TRBJ1-5; V: TRBV7-9; CDR3: CASSPGQIGNQPQHF; DNA: TGTGCCAGCAGCCCTGGCCAGATTGGCAATCAGCCCCAGCATTTT
size: -; D: TRBD1; J: TRBJ2-5; V: TRBV15; CDR3: CATSTTDRDEETQYF; DNA: TGTGCCACCAGCACAACTGACAGGGACGAAGAGACCCAGTACTTC
size: -; D: TRBD1; J: TRBJ1-5; V: TRBV2; CDR3: CASSERQGAAGNQPQHF; DNA: TGTGCCAGCAGTGAAAGACAGGGGGCGGCGGGCAATCAGCCCCAGCATTTT
size: -; D: -; J: TRBJ1-5; V: TRBV5-6; CDR3: CASSLRRGNQPQHF; DNA: TGTGCCAGCAGCTTGAGACGGGGCAATCAGCCCCAGCATTTT
size: -; D: -; J: TRBJ2-7; V: TRBV30; CDR3: CAWVGEDIRDGEQYF; DNA: TGTGCCTGGGTTGGGGAGGACATCCGGGACGGCGAGCAGTACTTC
size: -; D: TRBD1; J: TRBJ2-7; V: TRBV28; CDR3: CASSSTGDPAYEQYF; DNA: TGTGCCAGCAGTTCTACAGGGGACCCTGCCTACGAGCAGTACTTC
size: -; D: TRBD1; J: TRBJ2-3; V: TRBV27; CDR3: CASSITQGDGTDTQYF; DNA: TGTGCCAGTTCAATAACGCAGGGGGATGGTACAGATACGCAGTATTTT
size: few; D: -; J: TRBJ1-3; V: TRBV7-2; CDR3: CASSLPGPSGNTIYF; DNA: TGTGCCAGCAGCTTGCCAGGTCCCTCTGGAAACACCATATATTTT
size: -; D: -; J: TRBJ2-7; V: TRBV28; CDR3: CASSPRAWTPREQYF; DNA: TGTGCCAGCAGTCCCCGTGCCTGGACTCCGAGGGAGCAGTACTTC
size: -; D: -; J: TRBJ2-7; V: TRBV6-1; CDR3: CASSPRDFYEQYF; DNA: TGTGCCAGCAGTCCCAGGGACTTTTACGAGCAGTACTTC